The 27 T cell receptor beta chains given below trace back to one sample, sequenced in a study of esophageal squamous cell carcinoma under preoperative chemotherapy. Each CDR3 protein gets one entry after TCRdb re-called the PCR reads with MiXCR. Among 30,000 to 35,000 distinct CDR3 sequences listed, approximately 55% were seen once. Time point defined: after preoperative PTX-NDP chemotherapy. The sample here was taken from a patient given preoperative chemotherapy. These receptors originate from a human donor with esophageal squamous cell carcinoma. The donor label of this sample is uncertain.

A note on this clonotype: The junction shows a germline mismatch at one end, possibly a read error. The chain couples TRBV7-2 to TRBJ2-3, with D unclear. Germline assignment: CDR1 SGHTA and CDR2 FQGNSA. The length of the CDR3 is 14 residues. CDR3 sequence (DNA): TGTGCCAGCAGCGGACGCCGTAGCACAGAGACGCAGTATTTT. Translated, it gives CASSGRRSTETQYF.

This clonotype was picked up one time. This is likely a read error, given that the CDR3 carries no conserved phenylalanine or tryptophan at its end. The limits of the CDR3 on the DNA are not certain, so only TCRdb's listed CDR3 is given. The CDR3 here is CASSLGIVAGGESRLS. The chain links TRBV7-6 to TRBJ2-5; the table's D call of TRBD2 was not tested on the DNA. Inclusive of both ends, the CDR3 amounts to 16 amino acids. From germline, CDR1 is SGHVS and CDR2 FNYEAQ.

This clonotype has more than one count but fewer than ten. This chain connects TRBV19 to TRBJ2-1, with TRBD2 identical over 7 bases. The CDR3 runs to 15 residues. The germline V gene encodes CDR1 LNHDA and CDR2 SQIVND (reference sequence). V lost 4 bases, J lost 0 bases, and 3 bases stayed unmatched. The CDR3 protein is CASSRSGDSYNEQFF. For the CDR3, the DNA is TGTGCCAGTAGTAGGAGCGGGGACTCCTACAATGAGCAGTTCTTC.

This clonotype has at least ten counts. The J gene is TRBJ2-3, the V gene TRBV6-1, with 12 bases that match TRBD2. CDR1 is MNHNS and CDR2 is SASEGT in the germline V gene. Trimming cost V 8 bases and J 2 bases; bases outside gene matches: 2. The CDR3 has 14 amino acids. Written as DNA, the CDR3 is TGTGCCAGCGCTAGCGGGGGGGACACAGATACGCAGTATTTT. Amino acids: CASASGGDTDTQYF.

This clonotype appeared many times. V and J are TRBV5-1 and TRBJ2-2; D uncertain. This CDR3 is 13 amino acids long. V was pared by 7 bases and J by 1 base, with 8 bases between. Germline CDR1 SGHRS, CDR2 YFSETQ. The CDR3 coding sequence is TGCGCCAGCCGACATTGGAACACCGGGGAGCTGTTTTTT. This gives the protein CASRHWNTGELFF.

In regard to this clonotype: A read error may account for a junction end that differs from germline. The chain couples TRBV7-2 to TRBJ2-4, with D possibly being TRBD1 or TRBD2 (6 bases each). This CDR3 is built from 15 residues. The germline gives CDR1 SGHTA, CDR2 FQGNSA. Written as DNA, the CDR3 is TGTGCCAGCAGCTTAGGGCCGGGGGCTCAAAACACTCAGTATTTC. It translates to CASSLGPGAQNTQYF.

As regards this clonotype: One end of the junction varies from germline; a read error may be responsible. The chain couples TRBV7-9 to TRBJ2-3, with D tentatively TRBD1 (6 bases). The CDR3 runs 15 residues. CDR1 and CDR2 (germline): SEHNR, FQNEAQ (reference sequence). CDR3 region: CARGLGGANQDTQYF. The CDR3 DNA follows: TGTGCCAGGGGGTTAGGGGGAGCGAACCAAGATACCCAGTATTTC.

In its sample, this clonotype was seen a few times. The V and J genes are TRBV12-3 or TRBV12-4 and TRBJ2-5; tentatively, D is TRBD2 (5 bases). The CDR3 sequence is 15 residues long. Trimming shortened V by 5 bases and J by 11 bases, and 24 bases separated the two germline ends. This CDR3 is CASSDRELRVNEQYF. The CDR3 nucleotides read TGTGCCAGCAGTGATCGGGAACTGAGAGTCAATGAGCAGTACTTC.

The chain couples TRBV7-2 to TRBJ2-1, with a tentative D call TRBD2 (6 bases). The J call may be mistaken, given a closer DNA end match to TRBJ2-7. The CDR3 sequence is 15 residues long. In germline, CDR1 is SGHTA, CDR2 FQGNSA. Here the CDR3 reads CASTFDRGSSYEQYF. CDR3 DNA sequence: TGTGCCAGCACCTTCGACCGGGGGAGCTCCTACGAGCAGTACTTC.

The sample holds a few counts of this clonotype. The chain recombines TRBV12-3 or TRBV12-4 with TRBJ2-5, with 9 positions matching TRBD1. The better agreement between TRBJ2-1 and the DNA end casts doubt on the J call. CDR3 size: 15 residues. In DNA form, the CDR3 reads TGTGCCAGCAGTTCATCCGGGACAGGGTCGGATGAGCAGTTCTTC. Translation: CASSSSGTGSDEQFF.

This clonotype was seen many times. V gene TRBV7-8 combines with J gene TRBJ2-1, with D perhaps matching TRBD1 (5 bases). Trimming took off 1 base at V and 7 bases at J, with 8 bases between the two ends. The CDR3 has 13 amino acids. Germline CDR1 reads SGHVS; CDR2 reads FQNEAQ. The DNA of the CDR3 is TGTGCCAGCAGCTTAGGACAGAATAATGAGCAGTTCTTC. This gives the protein CASSLGQNNEQFF. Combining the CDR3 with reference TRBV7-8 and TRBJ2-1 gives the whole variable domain GAGVSQSPRYKVAKRGQDVALRCDPISGHVSLFWYQQALGQGPEFLTYFQNEAQLDKSGLPSDRFFAERPEGSVSTLKIQRTQQEDSAVYLCASSLGQNNEQFFGPGTRLTVL.

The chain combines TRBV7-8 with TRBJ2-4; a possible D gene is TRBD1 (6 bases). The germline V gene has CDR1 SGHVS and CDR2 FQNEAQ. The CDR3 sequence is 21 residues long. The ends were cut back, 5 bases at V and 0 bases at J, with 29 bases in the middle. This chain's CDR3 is CASSQIWGRNADSIAKNIQYF. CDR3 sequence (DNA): TGTGCCAGCAGCCAAATATGGGGGCGCAACGCAGATTCAATAGCCAAAAACATTCAGTACTTC.

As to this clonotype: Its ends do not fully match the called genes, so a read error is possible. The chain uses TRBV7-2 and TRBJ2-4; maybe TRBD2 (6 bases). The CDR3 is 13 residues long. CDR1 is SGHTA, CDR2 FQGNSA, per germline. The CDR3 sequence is CASGLRVQDIQYF. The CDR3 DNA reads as TGTGCGAGCGGGCTGAGAGTCCAAGACATCCAGTACTTC.

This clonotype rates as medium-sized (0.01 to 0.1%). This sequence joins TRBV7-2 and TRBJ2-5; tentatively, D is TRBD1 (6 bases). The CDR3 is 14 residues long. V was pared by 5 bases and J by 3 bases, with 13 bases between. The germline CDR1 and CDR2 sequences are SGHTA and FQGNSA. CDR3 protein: CASSPTGDKETQYF. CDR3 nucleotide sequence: TGTGCCAGCAGCCCTACCGGGGACAAAGAGACCCAGTACTTC.

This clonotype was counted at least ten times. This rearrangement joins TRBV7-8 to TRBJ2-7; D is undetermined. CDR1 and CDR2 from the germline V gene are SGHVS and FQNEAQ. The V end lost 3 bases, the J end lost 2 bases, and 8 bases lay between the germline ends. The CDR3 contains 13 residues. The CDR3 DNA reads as TGTGCCAGCAGCTTGGGTGTAACCTACGAGCAGTACTTC. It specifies CASSLGVTYEQYF.

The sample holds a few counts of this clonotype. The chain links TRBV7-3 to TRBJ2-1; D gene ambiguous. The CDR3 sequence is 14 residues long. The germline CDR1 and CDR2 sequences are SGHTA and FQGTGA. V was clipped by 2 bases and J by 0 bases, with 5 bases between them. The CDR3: CASSLDASYNEQFF. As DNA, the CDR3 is TGTGCCAGCAGCTTAGATGCCTCCTACAATGAGCAGTTCTTC.

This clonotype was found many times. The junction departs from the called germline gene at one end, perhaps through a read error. The CDR3 DNA reads TGTGCCAGCAGTAGGACTAGCGGGGGGGGGGATCTCTTC. Translation gives CASSRTSGGGDLF. The chain is built from TRBV6-2 or TRBV6-3 and TRBJ2-1, with 15 bases fitting TRBD2. Germline lookup yields CDR1 MNHEY and CDR2 SVGEGT. This CDR3 region has 13 residues.

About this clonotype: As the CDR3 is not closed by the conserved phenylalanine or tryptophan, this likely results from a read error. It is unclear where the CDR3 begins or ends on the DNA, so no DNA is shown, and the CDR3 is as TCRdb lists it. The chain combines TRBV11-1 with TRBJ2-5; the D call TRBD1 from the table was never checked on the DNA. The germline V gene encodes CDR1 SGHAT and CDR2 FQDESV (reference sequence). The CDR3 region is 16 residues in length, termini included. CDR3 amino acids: CASSLVGGGPQASRHL.

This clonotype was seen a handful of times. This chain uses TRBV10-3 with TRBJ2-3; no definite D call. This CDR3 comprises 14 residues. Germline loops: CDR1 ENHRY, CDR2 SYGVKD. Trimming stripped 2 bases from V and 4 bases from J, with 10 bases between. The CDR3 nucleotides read TGTGCCATCAGTGAGGATAAGGTGTCAGATACGCAGTATTTT. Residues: CAISEDKVSDTQYF.

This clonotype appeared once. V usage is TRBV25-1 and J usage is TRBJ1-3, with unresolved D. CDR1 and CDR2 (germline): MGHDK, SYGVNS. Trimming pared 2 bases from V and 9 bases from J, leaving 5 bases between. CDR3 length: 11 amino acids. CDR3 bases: TGTGCCAGCAGTGAAGTTAGCACCATATATTTT. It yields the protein CASSEVSTIYF.

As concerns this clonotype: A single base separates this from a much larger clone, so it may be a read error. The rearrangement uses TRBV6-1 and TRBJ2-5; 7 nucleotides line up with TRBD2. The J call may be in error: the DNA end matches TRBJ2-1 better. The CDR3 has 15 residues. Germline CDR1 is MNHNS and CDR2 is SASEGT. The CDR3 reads CASSLKGGVQETQFF. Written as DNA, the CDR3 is TGTGCCAGCAGCCTGAAGGGAGGGGTACAAGAGACCCAGTTCTTC.

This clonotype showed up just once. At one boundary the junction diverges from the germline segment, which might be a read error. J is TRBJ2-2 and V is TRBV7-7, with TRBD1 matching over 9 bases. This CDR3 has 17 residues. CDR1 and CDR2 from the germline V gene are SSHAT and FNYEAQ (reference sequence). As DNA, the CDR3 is TGTGCTAGCAGCTGGCACTCCGGGACAGGGTGCACAGGTACGCAGTTTTTT. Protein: CASSWHSGTGCTGTQFF. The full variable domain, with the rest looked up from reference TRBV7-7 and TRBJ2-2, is GAGVSQSPRYKVTKRGQDVTLRCDPISSHATLYWYQQALGQGPEFLTYFNYEAQPDKSGLPSDRFSAERPEGSISTLTIQRTEQRDSAMYRCASSWHSGTGCTGTQFFGEGSRLTVL.

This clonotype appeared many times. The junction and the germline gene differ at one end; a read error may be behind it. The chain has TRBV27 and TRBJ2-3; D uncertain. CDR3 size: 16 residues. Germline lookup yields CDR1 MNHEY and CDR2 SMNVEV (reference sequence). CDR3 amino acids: CASSSWWAVSTDTQYF. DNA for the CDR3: TGTGCCAGTAGTTCCTGGTGGGCAGTGAGCACAGATACGCAGTATTTT.

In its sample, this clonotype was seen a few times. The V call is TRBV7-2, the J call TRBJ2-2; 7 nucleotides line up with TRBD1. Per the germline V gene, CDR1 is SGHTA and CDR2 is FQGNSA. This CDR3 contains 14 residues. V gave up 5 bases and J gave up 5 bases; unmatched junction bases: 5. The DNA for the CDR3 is TGTGCCAGCAGCCCTGACAGGGTAACCGGGGAGCTGTTTTTT. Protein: CASSPDRVTGELFF.

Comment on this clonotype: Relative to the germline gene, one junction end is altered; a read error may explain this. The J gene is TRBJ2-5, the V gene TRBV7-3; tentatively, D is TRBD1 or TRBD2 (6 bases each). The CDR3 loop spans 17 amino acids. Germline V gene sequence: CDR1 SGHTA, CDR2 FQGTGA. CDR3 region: CASSFIPGGGIQDTQYF. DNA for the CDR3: TGTGCCAGCAGCTTCATACCCGGGGGCGGGATCCAAGACACCCAGTACTTC.

This CDR3 reads CASSFGPDTEEQYF. DNA of the CDR3: TGTGCCAGCAGCTTCGGACCCGACACCGAGGAGCAGTATTTT. The chain links TRBV7-2 to TRBJ2-2, with D uncertain. The assigned J gene may be wrong: the sequence end matches TRBJ2-3 better. This CDR3 contains 14 residues. Germline CDR1 SGHTA, CDR2 FQGNSA.

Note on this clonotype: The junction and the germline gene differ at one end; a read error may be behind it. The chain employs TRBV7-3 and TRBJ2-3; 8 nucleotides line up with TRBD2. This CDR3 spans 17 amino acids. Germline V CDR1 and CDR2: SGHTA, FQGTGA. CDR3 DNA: TGTGCCAGGTGCCGCAAACTGGGGCGGGGGGCCAAAGACACTCAGTATTTC. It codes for CARCRKLGRGAKDTQYF.